Included here is one TCR beta chain sequence, with context. Its antigen is currently unknown. TCRdb processed the 5' RACE reads again and assigns one entry to each CDR3 protein, with no DNA. Listed are some 410,000 distinct CDR3 sequences; approximately 6.8% falls within the top ten. This entry comes from a study of T cells expressing NK-cell markers. General study results and limits: HCMV specificity of the expanded NKG2C+ T cell clones was not established.

The CDR3 is 13 residues long. V is TRBV12-3 or TRBV12-4 and J is TRBJ1-1; the TCRdb call, TRBD1, lacks DNA for checking. This TCR was sampled from a woman aged 18-70 years in good health. Sample: blood T cells: a sorted CD56 or NKG2C T cell subset, CD4+ or CD8+ T cells, or bulk PBMC T cells (not recorded which). CDR3 region: CAGMTGGYTEAFF.